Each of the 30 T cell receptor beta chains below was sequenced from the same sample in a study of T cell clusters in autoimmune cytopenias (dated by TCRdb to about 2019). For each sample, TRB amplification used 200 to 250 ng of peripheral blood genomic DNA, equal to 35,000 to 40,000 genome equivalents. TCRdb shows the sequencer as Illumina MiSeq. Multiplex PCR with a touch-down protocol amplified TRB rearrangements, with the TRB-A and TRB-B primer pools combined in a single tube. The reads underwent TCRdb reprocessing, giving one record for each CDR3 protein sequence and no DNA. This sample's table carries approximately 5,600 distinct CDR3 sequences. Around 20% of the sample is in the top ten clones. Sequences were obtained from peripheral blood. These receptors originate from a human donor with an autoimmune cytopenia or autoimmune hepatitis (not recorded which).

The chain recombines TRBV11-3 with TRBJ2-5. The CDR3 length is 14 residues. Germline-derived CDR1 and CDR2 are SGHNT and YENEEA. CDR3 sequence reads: CASSLFRTGGTQYF.

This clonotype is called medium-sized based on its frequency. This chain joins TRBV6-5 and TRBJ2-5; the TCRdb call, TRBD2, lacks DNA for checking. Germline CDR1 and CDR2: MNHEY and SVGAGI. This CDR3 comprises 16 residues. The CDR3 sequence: CASSYQLAGAQETQYF.

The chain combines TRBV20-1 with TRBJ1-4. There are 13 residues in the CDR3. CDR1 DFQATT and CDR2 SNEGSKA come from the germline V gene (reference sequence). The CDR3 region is CSAAGTTNEKLFF.

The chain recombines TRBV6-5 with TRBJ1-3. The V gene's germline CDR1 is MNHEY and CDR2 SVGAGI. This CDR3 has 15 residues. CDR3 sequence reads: CASSLNSISGNTIYF.

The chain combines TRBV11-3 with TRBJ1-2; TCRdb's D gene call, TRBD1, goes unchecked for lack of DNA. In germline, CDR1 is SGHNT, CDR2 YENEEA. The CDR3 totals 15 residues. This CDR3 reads CASSPGWGEGYGYTF.

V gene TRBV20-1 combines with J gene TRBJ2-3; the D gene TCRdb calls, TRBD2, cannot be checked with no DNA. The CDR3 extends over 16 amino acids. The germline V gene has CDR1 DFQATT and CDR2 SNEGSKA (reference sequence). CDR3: CSARDPASGGADTQYF.

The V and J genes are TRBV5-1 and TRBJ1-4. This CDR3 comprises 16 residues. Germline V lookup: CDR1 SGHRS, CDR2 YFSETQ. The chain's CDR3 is CASSLGIGEQREKLFF. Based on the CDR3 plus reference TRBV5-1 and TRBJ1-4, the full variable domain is KAGVTQTPRYLIKTRGQQVTLSCSPISGHRSVSWYQQTPGQGLQFLFEYFSETQRNKGNFPGRFSGRQFSNSRSEMNVSTLELGDSALYLCASSLGIGEQREKLFFGSGTQLSVL.

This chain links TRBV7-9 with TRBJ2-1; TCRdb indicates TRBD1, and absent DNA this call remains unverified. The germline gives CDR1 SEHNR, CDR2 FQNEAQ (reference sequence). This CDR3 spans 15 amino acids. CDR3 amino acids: CASSLGSLGVGEQFF.

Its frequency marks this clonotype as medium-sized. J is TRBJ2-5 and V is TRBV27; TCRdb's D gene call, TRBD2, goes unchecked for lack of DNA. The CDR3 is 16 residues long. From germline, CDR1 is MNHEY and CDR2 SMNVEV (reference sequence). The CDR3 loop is CASSIGTSGAQETQYF.

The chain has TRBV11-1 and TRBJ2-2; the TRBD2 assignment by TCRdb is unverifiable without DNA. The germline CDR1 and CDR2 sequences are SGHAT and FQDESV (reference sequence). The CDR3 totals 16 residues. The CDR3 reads CASSIRGAPSTGELFF. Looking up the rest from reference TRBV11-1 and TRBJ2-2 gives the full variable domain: EAEVAQSPRYKITEKSQAVAFWCDPISGHATLYWYRQILGQGPELLVQFQDESVVDDSQLPKDRFSAERLKGVDSTLKIQPAELGDSAMYLCASSIRGAPSTGELFFGEGSRLTVL.

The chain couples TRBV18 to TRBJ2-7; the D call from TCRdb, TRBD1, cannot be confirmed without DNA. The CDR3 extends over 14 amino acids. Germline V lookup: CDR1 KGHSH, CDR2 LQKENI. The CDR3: CASSPTTGGYEQYF. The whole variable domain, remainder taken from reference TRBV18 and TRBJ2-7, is NAGVMQNPRHLVRRRGQEARLRCSPMKGHSHVYWYRQLPEEGLKFMVYLQKENIIDESGMPKERFSAEFPKEGPSILRIQQVVRGDSAAYFCASSPTTGGYEQYFGPGTRLTVT.

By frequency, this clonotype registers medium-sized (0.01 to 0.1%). CDR3 protein: CASRSSSGNEQFF. The V call is TRBV6-5, the J call TRBJ2-1; with no DNA, the TCRdb D assignment of TRBD2 cannot be verified. This CDR3 spans 13 amino acids. The germline CDR1 and CDR2 sequences are MNHEY and SVGAGI.

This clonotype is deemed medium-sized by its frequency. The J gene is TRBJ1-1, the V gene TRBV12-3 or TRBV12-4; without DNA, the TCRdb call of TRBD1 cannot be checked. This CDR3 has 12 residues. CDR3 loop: CASSFETDKAFF.

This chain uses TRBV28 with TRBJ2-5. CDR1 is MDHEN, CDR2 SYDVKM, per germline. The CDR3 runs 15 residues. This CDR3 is CASSPFSRSQETQYF. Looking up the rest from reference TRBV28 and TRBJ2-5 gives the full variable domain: DVKVTQSSRYLVKRTGEKVFLECVQDMDHENMFWYRQDPGLGLRLIYFSYDVKMKEKGDIPEGYSVSREKKERFSLILESASTNQTSMYLCASSPFSRSQETQYFGPGTRLLVL.

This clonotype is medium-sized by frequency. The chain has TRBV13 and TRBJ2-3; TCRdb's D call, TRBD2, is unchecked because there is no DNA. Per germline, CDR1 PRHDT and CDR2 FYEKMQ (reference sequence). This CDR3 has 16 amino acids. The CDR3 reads CASSMTSGGVSDTQYF.

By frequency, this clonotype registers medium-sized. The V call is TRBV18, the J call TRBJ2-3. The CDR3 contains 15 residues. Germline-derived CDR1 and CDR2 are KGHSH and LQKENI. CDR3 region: CASSQEETHTDTQYF.

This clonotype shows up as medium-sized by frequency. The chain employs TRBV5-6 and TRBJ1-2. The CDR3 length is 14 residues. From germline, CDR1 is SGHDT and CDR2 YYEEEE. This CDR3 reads CASSLRGRDFGYTF.

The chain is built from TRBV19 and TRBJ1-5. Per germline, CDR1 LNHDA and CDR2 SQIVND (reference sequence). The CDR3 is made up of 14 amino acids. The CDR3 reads CASSIDLKGQPQHF.

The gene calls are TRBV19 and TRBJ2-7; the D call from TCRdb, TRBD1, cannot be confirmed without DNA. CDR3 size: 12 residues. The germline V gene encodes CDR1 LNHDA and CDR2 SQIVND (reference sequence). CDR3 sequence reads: CASGGPVNEQYF.

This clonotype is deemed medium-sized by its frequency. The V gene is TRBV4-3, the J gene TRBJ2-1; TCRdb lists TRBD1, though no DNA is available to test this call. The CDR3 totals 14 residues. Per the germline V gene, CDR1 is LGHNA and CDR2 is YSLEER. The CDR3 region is CASSPDRGSDEQFF.

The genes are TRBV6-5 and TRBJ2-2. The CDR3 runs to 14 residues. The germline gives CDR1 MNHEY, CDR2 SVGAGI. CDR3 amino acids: CASSSDSPTGELFF.

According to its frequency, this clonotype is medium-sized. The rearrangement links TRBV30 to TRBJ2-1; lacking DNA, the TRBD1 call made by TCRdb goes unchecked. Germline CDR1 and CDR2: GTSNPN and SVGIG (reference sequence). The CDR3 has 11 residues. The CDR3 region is CASGPPYEQFF.

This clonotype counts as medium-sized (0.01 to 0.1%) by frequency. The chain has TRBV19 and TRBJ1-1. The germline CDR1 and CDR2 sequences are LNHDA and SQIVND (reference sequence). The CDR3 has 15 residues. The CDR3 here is CASSMQDVPRAEAFF.

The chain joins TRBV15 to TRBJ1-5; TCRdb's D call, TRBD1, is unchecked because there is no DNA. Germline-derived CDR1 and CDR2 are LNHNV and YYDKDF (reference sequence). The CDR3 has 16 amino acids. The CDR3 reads CATSTRDRGFDQPQHF.

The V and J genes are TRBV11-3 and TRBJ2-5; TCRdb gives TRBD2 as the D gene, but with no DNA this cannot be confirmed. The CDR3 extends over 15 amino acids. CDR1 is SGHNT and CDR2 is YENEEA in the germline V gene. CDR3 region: CAWSVNGGAGETQYF. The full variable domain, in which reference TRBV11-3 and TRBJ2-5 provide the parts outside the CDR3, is EAGVVQSPRYKIIEKKQPVAFWCNPISGHNTLYWYLQNLGQGPELLIRYENEEAVDDSQLPKDRFSAERLKGVDSTLKIQPAELGDSAVYLCAWSVNGGAGETQYFGPGTRLLVL.

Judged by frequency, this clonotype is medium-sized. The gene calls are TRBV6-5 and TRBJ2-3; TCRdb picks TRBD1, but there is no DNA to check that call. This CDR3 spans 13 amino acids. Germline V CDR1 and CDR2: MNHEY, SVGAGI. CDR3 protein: CASSYSLQDAQYF.

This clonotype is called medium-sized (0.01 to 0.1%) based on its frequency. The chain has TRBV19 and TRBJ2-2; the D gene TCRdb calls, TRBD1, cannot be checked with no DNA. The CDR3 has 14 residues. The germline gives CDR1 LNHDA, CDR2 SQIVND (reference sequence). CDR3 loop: CAGGRTGGAGELFF.

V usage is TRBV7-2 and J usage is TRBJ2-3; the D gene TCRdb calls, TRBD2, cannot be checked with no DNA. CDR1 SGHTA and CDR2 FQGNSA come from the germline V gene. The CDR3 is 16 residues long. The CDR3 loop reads CASSRLAGGPADTQYF.

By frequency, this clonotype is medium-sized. The CDR3: CASSPSGTSGGNEQFF. The chain has TRBV27 and TRBJ2-1; TCRdb designates TRBD2, a call that cannot be tested without DNA. The CDR3 has 16 amino acids. Germline V gives CDR1 MNHEY, CDR2 SMNVEV (reference sequence).

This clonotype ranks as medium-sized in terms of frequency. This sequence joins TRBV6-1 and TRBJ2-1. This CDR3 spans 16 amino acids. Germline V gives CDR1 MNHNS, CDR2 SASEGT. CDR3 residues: CASSEWVQGSYNEQFF.